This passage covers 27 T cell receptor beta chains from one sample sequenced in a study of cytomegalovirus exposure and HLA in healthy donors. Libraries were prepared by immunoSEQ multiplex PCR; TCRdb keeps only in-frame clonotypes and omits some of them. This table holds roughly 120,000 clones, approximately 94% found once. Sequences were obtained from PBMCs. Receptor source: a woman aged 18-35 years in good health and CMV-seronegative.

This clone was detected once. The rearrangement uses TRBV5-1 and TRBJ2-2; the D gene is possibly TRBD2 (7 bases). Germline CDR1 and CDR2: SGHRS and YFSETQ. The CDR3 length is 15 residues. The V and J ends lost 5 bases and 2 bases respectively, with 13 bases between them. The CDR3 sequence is CASRSGTPNTGELFF. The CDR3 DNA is TGCGCCAGCAGAAGCGGGACACCTAACACCGGGGAGCTGTTTTTT. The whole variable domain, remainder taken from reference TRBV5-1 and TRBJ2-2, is KAGVTQTPRYLIKTRGQQVTLSCSPISGHRSVSWYQQTPGQGLQFLFEYFSETQRNKGNFPGRFSGRQFSNSRSEMNVSTLELGDSALYLCASRSGTPNTGELFFGEGSRLTVL.

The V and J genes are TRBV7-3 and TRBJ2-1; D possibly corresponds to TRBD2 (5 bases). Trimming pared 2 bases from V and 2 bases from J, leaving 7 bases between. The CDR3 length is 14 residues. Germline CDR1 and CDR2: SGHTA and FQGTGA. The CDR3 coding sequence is TGTGCCAGCAGCTTACTAGCCCCCTACAATGAGCAGTTCTTC. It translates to CASSLLAPYNEQFF.

The CDR3 loop reads CASRETGNYEQYF. The CDR3 DNA is TGTGCCAGCCGGGAGACTGGGAACTACGAGCAGTACTTC. The rearrangement joins TRBV28 to TRBJ2-7; possibly TRBD2 for D (6 bases). The CDR3 is 13 amino acids. Looked up from germline, CDR1 is MDHEN and CDR2 is SYDVKM. Between the trimmed V and J ends, which lost 8 bases and 3 bases, there was a span of 14 bases. Filled out from reference TRBV28 and TRBJ2-7, the complete variable domain reads DVKVTQSSRYLVKRTGEKVFLECVQDMDHENMFWYRQDPGLGLRLIYFSYDVKMKEKGDIPEGYSVSREKKERFSLILESASTNQTSMYLCASRETGNYEQYFGPGTRLTVT.

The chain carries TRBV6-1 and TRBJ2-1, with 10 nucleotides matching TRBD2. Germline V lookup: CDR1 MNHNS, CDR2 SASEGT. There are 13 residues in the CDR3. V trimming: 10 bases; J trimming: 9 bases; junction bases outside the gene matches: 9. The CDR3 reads CATASGRGVEQFF. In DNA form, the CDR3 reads TGTGCCACCGCTAGCGGGAGAGGCGTTGAGCAGTTCTTC.

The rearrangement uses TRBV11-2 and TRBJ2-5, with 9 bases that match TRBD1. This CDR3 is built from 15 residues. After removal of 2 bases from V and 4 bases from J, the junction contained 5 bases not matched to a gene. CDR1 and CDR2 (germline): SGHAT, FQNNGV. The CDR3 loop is CASSLWEDRGETQYF. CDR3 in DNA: TGTGCCAGCAGCTTATGGGAGGACAGGGGAGAGACCCAGTACTTC. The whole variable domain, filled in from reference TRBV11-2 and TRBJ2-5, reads EAGVAQSPRYKIIEKRQSVAFWCNPISGHATLYWYQQILGQGPKLLIQFQNNGVVDDSQLPKDRFSAERLKGVDSTLKIQPAKLEDSAVYLCASSLWEDRGETQYFGPGTRLLVL.

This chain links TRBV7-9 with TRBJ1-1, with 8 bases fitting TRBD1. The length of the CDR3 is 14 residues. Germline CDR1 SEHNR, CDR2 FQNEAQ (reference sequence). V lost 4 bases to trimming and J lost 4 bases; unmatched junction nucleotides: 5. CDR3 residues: CASSWIGQGTEAFF. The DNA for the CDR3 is TGTGCCAGCAGCTGGATCGGACAGGGCACTGAAGCTTTCTTT.

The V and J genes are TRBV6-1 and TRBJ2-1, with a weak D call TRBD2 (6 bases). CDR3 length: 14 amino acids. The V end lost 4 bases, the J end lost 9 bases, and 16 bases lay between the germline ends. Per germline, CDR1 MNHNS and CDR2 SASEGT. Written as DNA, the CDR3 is TGTGCCAGCAGTGTCCTGTCGGGAGCGGGTGAGCAGTTCTTC. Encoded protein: CASSVLSGAGEQFF.

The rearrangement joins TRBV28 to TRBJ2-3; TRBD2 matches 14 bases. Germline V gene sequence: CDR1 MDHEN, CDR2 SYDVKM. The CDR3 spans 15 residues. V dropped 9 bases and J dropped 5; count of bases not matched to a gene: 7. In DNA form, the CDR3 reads TGTGCCAGTACGACTAGCGGGGGGGCACTAGATACGCAGTATTTT. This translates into CASTTSGGALDTQYF. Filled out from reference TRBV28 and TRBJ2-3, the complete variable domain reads DVKVTQSSRYLVKRTGEKVFLECVQDMDHENMFWYRQDPGLGLRLIYFSYDVKMKEKGDIPEGYSVSREKKERFSLILESASTNQTSMYLCASTTSGGALDTQYFGPGTRLTVL.

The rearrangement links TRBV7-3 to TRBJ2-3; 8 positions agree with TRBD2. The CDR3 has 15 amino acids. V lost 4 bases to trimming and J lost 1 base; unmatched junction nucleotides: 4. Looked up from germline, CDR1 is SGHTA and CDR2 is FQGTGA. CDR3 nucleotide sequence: TGTGCCAGCAGCTCCCGCGGGGGGCGCACAGATACGCAGTATTTT. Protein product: CASSSRGGRTDTQYF.

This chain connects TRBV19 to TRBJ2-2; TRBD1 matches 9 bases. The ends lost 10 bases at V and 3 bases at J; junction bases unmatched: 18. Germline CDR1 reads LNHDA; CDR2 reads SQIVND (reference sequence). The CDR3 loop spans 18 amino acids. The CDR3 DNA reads TGTGCCATCCACCCCGGGACAGGGATAACAAAACACACCGGGGAGCTGTTTTTT. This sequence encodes CAIHPGTGITKHTGELFF.

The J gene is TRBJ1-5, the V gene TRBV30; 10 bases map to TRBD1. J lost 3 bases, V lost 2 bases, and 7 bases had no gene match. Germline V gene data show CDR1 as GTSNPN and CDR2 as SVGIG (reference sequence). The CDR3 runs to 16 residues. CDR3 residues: CAWSLSGTGDNQPQHF. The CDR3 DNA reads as TGTGCCTGGAGTCTATCCGGGACAGGGGACAATCAGCCCCAGCATTTT.

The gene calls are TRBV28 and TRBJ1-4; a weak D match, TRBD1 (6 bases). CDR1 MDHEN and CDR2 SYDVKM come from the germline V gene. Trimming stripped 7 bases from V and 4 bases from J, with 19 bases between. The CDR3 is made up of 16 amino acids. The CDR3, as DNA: TGTGCCAGCACCATAGCAGGTTTCAGGGGTAATGAAAAACTGTTTTTT. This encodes CASTIAGFRGNEKLFF.

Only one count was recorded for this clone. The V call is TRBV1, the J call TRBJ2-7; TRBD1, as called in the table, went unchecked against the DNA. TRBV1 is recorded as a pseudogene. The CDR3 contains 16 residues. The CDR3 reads CTSSQDMAGIHYEQYF. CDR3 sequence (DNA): TGCACCAGCAGCCAAGATATGGCAGGGATTCACTACGAGCAGTACTTC.

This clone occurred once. CDR3 nucleotides: TGTGCCAGCAGCTTAGCGGTCTTGACCGGGGAGCTGTTTTTT. This sequence encodes CASSLAVLTGELFF. The gene calls are TRBV11-2 and TRBJ2-2; D gene uncertain. The germline V gene has CDR1 SGHAT and CDR2 FQNNGV. The CDR3 has 14 residues. V gave up 1 base and J gave up 5 bases, with 8 bases separating them.

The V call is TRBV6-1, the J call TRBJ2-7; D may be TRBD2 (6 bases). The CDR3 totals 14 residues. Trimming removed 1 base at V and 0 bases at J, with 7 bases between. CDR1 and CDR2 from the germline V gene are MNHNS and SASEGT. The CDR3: CASSEGRASYEQYF. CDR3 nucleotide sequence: TGTGCCAGCAGTGAAGGGAGGGCCTCCTACGAGCAGTACTTC.

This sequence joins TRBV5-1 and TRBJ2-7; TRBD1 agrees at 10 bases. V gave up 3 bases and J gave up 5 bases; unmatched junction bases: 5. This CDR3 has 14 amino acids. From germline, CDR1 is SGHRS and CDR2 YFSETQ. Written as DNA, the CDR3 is TGCGCCAGCAGCTGGCCGGGACAGGGGAACGAGCAGTACTTC. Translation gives CASSWPGQGNEQYF.

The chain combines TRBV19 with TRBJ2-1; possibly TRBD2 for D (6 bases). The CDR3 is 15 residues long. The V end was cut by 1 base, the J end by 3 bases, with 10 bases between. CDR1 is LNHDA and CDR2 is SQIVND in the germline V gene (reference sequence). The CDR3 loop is CASSIVSSDYNEQFF. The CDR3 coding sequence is TGTGCCAGTAGTATAGTGTCTAGCGACTACAATGAGCAGTTCTTC.

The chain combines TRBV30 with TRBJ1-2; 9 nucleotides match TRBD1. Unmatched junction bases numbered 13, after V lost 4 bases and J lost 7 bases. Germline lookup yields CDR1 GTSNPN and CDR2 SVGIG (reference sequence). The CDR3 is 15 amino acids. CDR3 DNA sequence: TGTGCCTGGAACGATCCCGGGACAGGGAGTTCTGGCTACACCTTC. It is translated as CAWNDPGTGSSGYTF.

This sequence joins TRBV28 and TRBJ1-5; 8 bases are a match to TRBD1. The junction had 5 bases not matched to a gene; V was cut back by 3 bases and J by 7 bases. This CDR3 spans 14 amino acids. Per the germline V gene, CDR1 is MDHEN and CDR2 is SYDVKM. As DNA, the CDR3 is TGTGCCAGCAGTTTGGACAGGGAAAGCCAGCCCCAGCATTTT. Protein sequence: CASSLDRESQPQHF.

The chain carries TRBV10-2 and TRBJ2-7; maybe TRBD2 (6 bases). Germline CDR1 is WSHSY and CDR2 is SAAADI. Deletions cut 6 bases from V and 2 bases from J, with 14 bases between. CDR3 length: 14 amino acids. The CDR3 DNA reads TGCGCCAGCAGCCTGGCGGGACTTGCCTACGAGCAGTACTTC. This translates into CASSLAGLAYEQYF.

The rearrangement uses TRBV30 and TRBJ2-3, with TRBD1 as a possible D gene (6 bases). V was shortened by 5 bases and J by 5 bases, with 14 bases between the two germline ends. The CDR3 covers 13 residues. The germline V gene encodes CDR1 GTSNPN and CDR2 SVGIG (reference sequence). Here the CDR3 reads CAWGTLQGDTQYF. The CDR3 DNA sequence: TGTGCCTGGGGGACACTCCAAGGAGATACGCAGTATTTT.

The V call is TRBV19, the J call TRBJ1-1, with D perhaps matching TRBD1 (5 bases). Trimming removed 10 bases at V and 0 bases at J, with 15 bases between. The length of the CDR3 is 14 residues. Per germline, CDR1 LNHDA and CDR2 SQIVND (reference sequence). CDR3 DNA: TGTGCCACCTCGGGGGGGGGAATGAACACTGAAGCTTTCTTT. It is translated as CATSGGGMNTEAFF.

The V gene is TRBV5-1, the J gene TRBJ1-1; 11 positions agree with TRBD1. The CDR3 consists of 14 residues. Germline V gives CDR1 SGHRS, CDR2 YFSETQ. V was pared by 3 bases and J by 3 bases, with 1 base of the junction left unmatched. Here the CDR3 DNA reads TGCGCCAGCAGCTCGGGACAGGGGGACACTGAAGCTTTCTTT. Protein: CASSSGQGDTEAFF.

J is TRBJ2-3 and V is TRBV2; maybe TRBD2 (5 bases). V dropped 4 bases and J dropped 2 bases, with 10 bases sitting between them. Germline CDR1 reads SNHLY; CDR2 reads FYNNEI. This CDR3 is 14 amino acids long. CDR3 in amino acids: CASSVSDYTDTQYF. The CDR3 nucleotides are TGTGCCAGCAGTGTAAGCGACTACACAGATACGCAGTATTTT.

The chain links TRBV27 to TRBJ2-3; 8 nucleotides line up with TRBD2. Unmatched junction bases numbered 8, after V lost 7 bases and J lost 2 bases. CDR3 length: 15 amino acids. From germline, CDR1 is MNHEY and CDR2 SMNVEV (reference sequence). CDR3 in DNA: TGTGCCAGCACGTATTCGGGGGGGGCCACAGATACGCAGTATTTT. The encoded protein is CASTYSGGATDTQYF.

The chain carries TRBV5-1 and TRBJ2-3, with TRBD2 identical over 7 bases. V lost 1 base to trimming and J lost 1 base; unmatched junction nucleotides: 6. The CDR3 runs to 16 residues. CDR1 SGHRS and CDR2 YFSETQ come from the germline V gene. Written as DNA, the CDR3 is TGCGCCAGCAGCTTGTACGCGGGAGAACGCACAGATACGCAGTATTTT. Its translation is CASSLYAGERTDTQYF.

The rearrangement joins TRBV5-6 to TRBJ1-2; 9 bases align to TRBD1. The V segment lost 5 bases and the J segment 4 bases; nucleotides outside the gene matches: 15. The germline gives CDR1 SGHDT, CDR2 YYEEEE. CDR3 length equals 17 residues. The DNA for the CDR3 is TGTGCCAGCAGATCCGGGACAGGGCGTCGCTCCTCCTATGGCTACACCTTC. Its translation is CASRSGTGRRSSYGYTF.